This TCR beta chain was recorded in a study of beta chain features in type 1 diabetes. Study details: The number of sorted cells examined across all samples was some 99,000,000.

The CDR3 loop spans 13 amino acids. Trimming removed 10 bases from V and 3 bases from J, with 13 bases in between. CDR1 and CDR2 (germline): ENHRY, SYGVKD. In this sample, this clone turned up a few times. Its antigen remains unidentified. Each sorted population was over 95% pure. The study reverse transcribed the entire isolated RNA, so it sequenced expressed TCRB transcripts. Data came from immunoSEQ multiplex PCR; TCRdb stores just in-frame clones and leaves some out. The sample carries 200,000 to 250,000 clones, about 26% recorded once. Study results and limitations: High TCR expression in some cells could lead to their over-representation in cDNA sequencing.

This TCR derives from a man aged 25-40 years in good health. This rearrangement joins TRBV10-3 to TRBJ2-1, with D hard to call. The sample comprised central memory CD4+ T cells from blood. The CDR3 coding sequence is TGTGCCAGCTCGCGCGGAGACTACAATGAGCAGTTCTTC. Translated, it gives CASSRGDYNEQFF.